These T cell receptor beta chains were read from a single sample in a study of cytomegalovirus exposure and HLA in healthy donors. Clones were sequenced by immunoSEQ multiplex PCR, and TCRdb holds only the in-frame ones, with some missing. This specimen shows 60,000 to 75,000 clones; the ten leading clones hold 3.8%. Sequenced sample: PBMCs. The receptors come from a female donor in good health and CMV-seropositive. Each CDR3 is given with its conserved first and last residue. The order of the fields is D gene, V gene, J gene, CDR3 DNA, CDR3 protein. The D gene is left open where the match is weak.

D gene: .; V gene: TRBV6-4; J gene: TRBJ2-2; CDR3 DNA: TGTGCCAGCAGTGAAACGGGAGCGATCGGGGAGCTGTTTTTT; CDR3 protein: CASSETGAIGELFF
D gene: TRBD2; V gene: TRBV7-8; J gene: TRBJ2-2; CDR3 DNA: TGTGCCAGCAGCTTAGGGAGCGGGGGTCCCACCGGGGAGCTGTTTTTT; CDR3 protein: CASSLGSGGPTGELFF
D gene: TRBD1; V gene: TRBV4-3; J gene: TRBJ1-2; CDR3 DNA: TGCGCCAGCAGCCAGTCCGGGACAGGGGGGTATGGCTACACCTTC; CDR3 protein: CASSQSGTGGYGYTF
D gene: .; V gene: TRBV7-9; J gene: TRBJ2-5; CDR3 DNA: TGTGCCAGCAGCCACCGCGCCATTCAAGAGACCCAGTACTTC; CDR3 protein: CASSHRAIQETQYF
D gene: .; V gene: TRBV6-5; J gene: TRBJ2-5; CDR3 DNA: TGTGCCAGCAGTTATCGGGGGGCGGGGGAGACCCAGTACTTC; CDR3 protein: CASSYRGAGETQYF
D gene: TRBD2; V gene: TRBV30; J gene: TRBJ2-7; CDR3 DNA: TGTGCCTGGATCCGACGGGAGGGTGGCTCCTACGAGCAGTACTTC; CDR3 protein: CAWIRREGGSYEQYF
D gene: TRBD1; V gene: TRBV19; J gene: TRBJ1-2; CDR3 DNA: TGTGCCAGTAGTATGGTCGGACAGGGAATCTACACCTTC; CDR3 protein: CASSMVGQGIYTF
D gene: .; V gene: TRBV19; J gene: TRBJ1-1; CDR3 DNA: TGTGCCTCAGGAGCGGTGAACACTGAAGCTTTCTTT; CDR3 protein: CASGAVNTEAFF
D gene: TRBD1; V gene: TRBV19; J gene: TRBJ2-6; CDR3 DNA: TGTGCCAGTATCGGACAGGTCCTGAGAGCTGGGGCCAACGTCCTGACTTTC; CDR3 protein: CASIGQVLRAGANVLTF
D gene: .; V gene: TRBV7-2; J gene: TRBJ2-5; CDR3 DNA: TGTGCCAGCAGCTTAATGAGGATACAAGAGACCCAGTACTTC; CDR3 protein: CASSLMRIQETQYF
D gene: TRBD1; V gene: TRBV29-1; J gene: TRBJ1-2; CDR3 DNA: TGCAGCGTGGGACAGGGTGGTGGCTACACCTTC; CDR3 protein: CSVGQGGGYTF
D gene: .; V gene: TRBV28; J gene: TRBJ2-7; CDR3 DNA: TGTGCCAGCAGTTTATGGGCAGGGCACGAGCAGTACTTC; CDR3 protein: CASSLWAGHEQYF
D gene: TRBD1; V gene: TRBV19; J gene: TRBJ2-7; CDR3 DNA: TGTGCCAGTAGCCAACTCGGACAGGGGGCGGTCGAGCAGTACTTC; CDR3 protein: CASSQLGQGAVEQYF
D gene: TRBD2; V gene: TRBV5-1; J gene: TRBJ2-7; CDR3 DNA: TGCGCCAGCAGCTTGGTAGCGGGAGCCTACGAGCAGTACTTC; CDR3 protein: CASSLVAGAYEQYF
D gene: .; V gene: TRBV6-5; J gene: TRBJ2-1; CDR3 DNA: TGTGCCAGCAGTTACTTGGGTCTAGCCGACGAGCAGTTCTTC; CDR3 protein: CASSYLGLADEQFF